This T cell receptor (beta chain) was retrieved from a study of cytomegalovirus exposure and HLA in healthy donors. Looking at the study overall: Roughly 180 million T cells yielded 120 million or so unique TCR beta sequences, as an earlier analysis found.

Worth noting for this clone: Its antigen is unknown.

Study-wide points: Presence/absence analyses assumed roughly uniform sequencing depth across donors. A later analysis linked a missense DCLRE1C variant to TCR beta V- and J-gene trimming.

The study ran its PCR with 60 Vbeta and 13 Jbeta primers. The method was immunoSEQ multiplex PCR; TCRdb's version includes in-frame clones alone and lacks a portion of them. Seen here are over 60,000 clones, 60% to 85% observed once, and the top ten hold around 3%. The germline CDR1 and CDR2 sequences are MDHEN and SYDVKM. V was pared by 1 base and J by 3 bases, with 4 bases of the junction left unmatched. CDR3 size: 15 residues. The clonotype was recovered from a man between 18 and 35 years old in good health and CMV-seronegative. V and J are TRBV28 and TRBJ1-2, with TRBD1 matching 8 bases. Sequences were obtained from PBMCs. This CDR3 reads CASSLSGQGDYGYTF. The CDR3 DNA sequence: TGTGCCAGCAGTTTATCAGGACAGGGAGACTATGGCTACACCTTC.